This T cell receptor (beta chain) stems from a study of T cell responses to AZD1222 COVID-19 vaccine. The CDR3 is 17 amino acids. The germline V gene has CDR1 SGHRS and CDR2 YFSETQ. The V gene end was trimmed by 0 bases and the J gene end by 7 bases; junction bases not matched to a gene: 8. The method was immunoSEQ multiplex PCR; TCRdb's version includes in-frame clones alone and lacks a portion of them. The table has 44,000 or so clones, around 77% seen once. The sequencing here drew on peripheral blood, taken 28 days after the second dose of the MenACWY control vaccine. The gene calls are TRBV5-1 and TRBJ2-7, with 15 bases fitting TRBD2. The receptor was derived from an adult who received the MenACWY meningococcal vaccine as a control. The CDR3 sequence: CASSLGGTSGRSEEQYF. The CDR3 bases are TGCGCCAGCAGCTTGGGGGGGACTAGCGGGAGGTCCGAGGAGCAGTACTTC.